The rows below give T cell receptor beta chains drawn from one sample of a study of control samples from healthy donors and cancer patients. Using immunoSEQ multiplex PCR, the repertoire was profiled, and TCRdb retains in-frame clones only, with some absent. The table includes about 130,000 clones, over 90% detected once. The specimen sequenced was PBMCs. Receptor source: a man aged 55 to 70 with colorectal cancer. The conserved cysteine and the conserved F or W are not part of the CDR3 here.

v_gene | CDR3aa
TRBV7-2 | ASSFSGGVRETQY
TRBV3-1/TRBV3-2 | ASSQAGALIEQY
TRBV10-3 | AISLSGEMNTEAF
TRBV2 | ASTWTRETQY
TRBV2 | ASSVRQPNTGELF
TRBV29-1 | SVETENSDTQY
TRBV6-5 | ASKGLPATEAF
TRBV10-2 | ASSAAGGSNEKLF
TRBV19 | ASSIRQRGGLGTQY
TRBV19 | ASSKQGDSNQPQH
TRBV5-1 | ASRLGRFNEQF
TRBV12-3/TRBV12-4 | ASSTTRDSSLH
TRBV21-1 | ASEDRGDRDQETQY
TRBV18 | ASSPGEDTEAF
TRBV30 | AWRPTGGNYGYT
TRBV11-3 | ASSPDRGRTGELF
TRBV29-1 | SATDRAREQY
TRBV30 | AWSPGGSNNQPQH
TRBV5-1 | ASRLDQGTTEAF
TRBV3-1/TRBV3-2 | ASSQLQGRGMTEAF
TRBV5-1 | ASSFDRGNTEAF
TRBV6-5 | ASSRLAKNIQY
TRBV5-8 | ASSPGQGEGAF
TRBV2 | ASSELGTVAF
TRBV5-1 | ASSLGAGGMGDTQY
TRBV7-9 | ASSLLGGVSGNTIY
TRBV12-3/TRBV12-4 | ASSFSPDTQY
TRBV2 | ASESLKYQETQY
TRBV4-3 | ASSQGTGSSYEQY
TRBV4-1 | ASSQGPGNSPLH
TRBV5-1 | ASSPGQSYTDTQY
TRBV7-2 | ASSPRQGWTGELF
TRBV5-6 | ASSPLRTGVNTEAF
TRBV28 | ASSSRTGTVQPQH
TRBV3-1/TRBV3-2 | ASSQGLAGVRTSTDTQY
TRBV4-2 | ASSQEGTGAGANVLT
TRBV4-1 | ASSQLGQGGTGELF
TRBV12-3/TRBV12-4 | ASKPIMGTEAF
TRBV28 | ASSEQGAKATRGWGY
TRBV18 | ASSPGSENFDTQY
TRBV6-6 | ASSHRQGYSGNTIY
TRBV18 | ASSAGTSGEQF
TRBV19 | ASSISWQGRNEQF
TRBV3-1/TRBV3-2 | ASSQRDKNTEAF
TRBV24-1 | ATSDFAGAFRQETQY
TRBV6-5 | ASSLSTNTGELF
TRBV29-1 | SAAGQAGGYT
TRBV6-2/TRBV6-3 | ASRYSGNTEAF
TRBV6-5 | ASSPLGGNTEAF
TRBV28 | ASTQPANEKLF
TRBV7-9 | ASSSLREGSKNSPLH
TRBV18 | ASSPTTGVTSSTDTQY
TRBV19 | ASSLFGLVGTGELF
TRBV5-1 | ASSTIQGRSSYEQY
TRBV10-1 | ASSESTNSPLH
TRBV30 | AWSDPLRVSGSPLH
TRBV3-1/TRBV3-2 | ASSLRQNTEAF
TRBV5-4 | ASTIRREGATQY
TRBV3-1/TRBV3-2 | ASSLYTGNTGELF